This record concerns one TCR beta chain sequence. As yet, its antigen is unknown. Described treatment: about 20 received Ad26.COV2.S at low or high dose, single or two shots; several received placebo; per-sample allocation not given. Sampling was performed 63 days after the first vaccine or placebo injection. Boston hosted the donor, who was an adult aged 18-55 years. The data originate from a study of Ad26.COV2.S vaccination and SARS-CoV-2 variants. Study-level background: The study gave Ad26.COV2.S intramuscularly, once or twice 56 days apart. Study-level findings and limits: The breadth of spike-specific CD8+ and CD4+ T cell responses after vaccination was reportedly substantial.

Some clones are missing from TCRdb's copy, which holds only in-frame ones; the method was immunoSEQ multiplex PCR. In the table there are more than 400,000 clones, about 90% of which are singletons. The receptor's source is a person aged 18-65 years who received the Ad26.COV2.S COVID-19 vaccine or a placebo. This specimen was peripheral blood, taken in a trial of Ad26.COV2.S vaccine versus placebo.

CDR3 DNA: TGTGCCAGCAGTCTCGGGACAGGTAAACAGCCCCAGCATTTT. Its protein product is CASSLGTGKQPQHF. The V gene is TRBV28, the J gene TRBJ1-5, with 8 bases matching TRBD1. This CDR3 spans 14 amino acids. The trim removed 5 bases at V and 7 bases at J, leaving 7 bases unmatched. CDR1 and CDR2 (germline): MDHEN, SYDVKM.